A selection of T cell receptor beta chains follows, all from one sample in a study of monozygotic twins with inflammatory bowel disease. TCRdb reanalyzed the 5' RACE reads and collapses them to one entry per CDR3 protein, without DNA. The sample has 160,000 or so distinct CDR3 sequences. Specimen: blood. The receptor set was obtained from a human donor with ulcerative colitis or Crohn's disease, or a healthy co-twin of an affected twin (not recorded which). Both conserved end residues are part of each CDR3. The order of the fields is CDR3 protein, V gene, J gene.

CASSLGAGETPLHF	TRBV12-3/TRBV12-4	TRBJ1-6
CSVTGTSGSIDEQFF	TRBV29-1	TRBJ2-1
CASSPLGVAGTGGTQYF	TRBV9	TRBJ2-5
CASRAGANVLTF	TRBV19	TRBJ2-6
CASSFPSGRFDNEQFF	TRBV7-2	TRBJ2-1
CSAIAGPSTDTQYF	TRBV20-1	TRBJ2-3
CASSLDATGVGEKLFF	TRBV5-1	TRBJ1-4
CASSSSQGNTEAFF	TRBV11-2	TRBJ1-1
CAISGGLSTDTQYF	TRBV10-3	TRBJ2-3
CASGLVSSSYNEQFF	TRBV12-5	TRBJ2-1
CASSPRLAGGYEQYF	TRBV12-3/TRBV12-4	TRBJ2-7
CASGHGEADTQYF	TRBV7-3	TRBJ2-3
CASSPRQREGGNQPQHF	TRBV19	TRBJ1-5
CASSEDVGSTGELFF	TRBV6-1	TRBJ2-2
CATSSLISQGTGELFF	TRBV15	TRBJ2-2
CSSSPGAGAYLNTGELFF	TRBV20-1	TRBJ2-2
CASSRGHPYEQYF	TRBV4-1	TRBJ2-7
CASSSGQAGSPLHF	TRBV5-1	TRBJ1-6
CASSQDYHRESRNEKLFF	TRBV4-2	TRBJ1-4
CASSLSDPMDTQYF	TRBV27	TRBJ2-3
CASSLASDRGNIQYF	TRBV7-2	TRBJ2-4
CASRPGFEQYF	TRBV27	TRBJ2-7
CSARDTGRGSYNEQFF	TRBV20-1	TRBJ2-1
CASSSDSSYNEQFF	TRBV19	TRBJ2-1
CAIRAAMNTEAFF	TRBV10-3	TRBJ1-1
CASSISQAAYNEQFF	TRBV19	TRBJ2-1
CASRGTSGRVDTQYF	TRBV7-2	TRBJ2-3
CSVEEFPGQGSAGELFF	TRBV29-1	TRBJ2-2
CASSTGQGTDTQYF	TRBV19	TRBJ2-3
CATSFAGTGTYGYTF	TRBV15	TRBJ1-2
CASSLSWRGSQEQYF	TRBV27	TRBJ2-7
CSARTATSNQPQHF	TRBV20-1	TRBJ1-5
CSGDNHPGTEAFF	TRBV20-1	TRBJ1-1
CSAHRQGSNQPQHF	TRBV20-1	TRBJ1-5
CASSSSQVDEQFF	TRBV12-3/TRBV12-4	TRBJ2-1
CASSFRAGLYNEQFF	TRBV12-3/TRBV12-4	TRBJ2-1
CASIPMGGVPYEQYF	TRBV6-2/TRBV6-3	TRBJ2-7